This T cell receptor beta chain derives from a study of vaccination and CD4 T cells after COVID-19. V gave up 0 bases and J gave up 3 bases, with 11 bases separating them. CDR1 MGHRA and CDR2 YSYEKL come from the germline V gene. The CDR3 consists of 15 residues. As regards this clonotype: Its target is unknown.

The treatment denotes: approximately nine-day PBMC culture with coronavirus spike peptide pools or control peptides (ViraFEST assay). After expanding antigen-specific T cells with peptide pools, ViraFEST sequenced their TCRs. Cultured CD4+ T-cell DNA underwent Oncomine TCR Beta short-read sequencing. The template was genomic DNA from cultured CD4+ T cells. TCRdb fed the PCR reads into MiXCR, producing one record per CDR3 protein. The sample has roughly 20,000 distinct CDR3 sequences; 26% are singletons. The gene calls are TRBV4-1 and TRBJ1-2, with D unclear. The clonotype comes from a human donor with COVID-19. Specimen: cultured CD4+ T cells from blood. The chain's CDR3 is CASSQDRMVDYGYTF. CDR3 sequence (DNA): TGCGCCAGCAGCCAAGATCGGATGGTCGACTATGGCTACACCTTC.